This paragraph covers one T cell receptor (beta chain) sequence. TCR beta cDNA was made by 5'RACE template switching with UMIs. No DNA is given; TCRdb re-called the 5' RACE reads and lists each CDR3 protein once. This sample's table reports 300,000 to 450,000 distinct CDR3 sequences. The CDR3 is 16 amino acids. Germline lookup yields CDR1 SGHNT and CDR2 YENEEA. These data are taken from a study of T cells expressing NK-cell markers. About the study: It was sorted CD3+CD56+NKG2C+, CD3+CD56+NKG2C- and CD3+CD56-NKG2C+ T cells that supplied the TCR beta repertoires.

The chain recombines TRBV11-3 with TRBJ2-1. This receptor was obtained from a man between 18 and 69 years old in good health. Sequencing input: blood T cells: a sorted CD56 or NKG2C T cell subset, CD4+ or CD8+ T cells, or bulk PBMC T cells (not recorded which). The CDR3 loop is CASSLGLLGSYNEQFF.